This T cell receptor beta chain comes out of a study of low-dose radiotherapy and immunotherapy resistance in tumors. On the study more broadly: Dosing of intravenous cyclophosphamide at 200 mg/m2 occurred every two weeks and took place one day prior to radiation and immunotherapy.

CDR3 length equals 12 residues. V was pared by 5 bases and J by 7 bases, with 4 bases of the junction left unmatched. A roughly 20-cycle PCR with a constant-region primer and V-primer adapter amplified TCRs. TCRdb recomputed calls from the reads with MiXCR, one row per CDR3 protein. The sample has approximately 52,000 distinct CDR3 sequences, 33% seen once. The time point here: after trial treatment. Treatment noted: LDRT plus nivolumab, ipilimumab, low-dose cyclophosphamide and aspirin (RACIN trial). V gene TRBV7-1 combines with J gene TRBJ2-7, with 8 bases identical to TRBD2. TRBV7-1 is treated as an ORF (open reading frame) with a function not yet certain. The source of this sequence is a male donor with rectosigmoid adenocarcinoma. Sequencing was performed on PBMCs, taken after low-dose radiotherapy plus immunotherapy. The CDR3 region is CASSQGGGEQYF. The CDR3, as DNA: TGTGCCAGCAGCCAGGGCGGGGGGGAGCAGTACTTC.